This T cell receptor beta chain was captured by sequencing in a study of T cells after yellow fever vaccination. The study, taken as a whole, reports: Clonotype sharing between CD4 and CD8 compartments was small. Though it reached lower strength, the secondary response hit its peak faster, day 5 versus 15. At around 95% for CD4 and approximately 88% for CD8, most primary-vaccination clones showed up again after the booster.

Concerning this clonotype: Its antigen remains unknown.

Template switching with 5'RACE generated the TCR cDNA and added a universal primer site and UMIs. TCRdb analysed the 5' RACE reads with MiXCR anew, one entry per CDR3 protein. The profile shows 550,000 or so distinct CDR3 sequences, roughly a fifth of them singletons. Trimming pared 7 bases from V and 2 bases from J, leaving 12 bases between. This CDR3 has 13 amino acids. The receptor's source is a man younger than 40 who received the YFV17D yellow fever vaccine. This specimen was PBMCs, taken 15 days after the yellow fever booster vaccination. The chain couples TRBV12-3 or TRBV12-4 to TRBJ2-7, with D possibly being TRBD1 (6 bases). The CDR3 loop reads CASNRGTPYEQYF. The DNA of the CDR3 is TGTGCCAGCAATCGTGGGACACCCTACGAGCAGTACTTC.